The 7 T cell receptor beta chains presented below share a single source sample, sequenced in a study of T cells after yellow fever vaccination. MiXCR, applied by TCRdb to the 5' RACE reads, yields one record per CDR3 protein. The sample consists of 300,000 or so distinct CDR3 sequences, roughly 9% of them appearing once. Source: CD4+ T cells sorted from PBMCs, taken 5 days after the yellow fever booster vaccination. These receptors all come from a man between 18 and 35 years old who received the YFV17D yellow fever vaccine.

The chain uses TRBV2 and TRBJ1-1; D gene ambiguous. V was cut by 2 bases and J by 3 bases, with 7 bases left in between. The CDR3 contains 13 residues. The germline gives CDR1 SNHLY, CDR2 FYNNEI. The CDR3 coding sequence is TGTGCCAGCAGTGAAAACAGCCACACTGAAGCTTTCTTT. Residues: CASSENSHTEAFF.

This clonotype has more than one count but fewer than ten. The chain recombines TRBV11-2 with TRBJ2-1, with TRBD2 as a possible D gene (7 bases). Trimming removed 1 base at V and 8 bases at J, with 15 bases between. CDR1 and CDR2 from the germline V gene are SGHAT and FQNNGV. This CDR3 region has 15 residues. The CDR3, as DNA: TGTGCCAGCAGCTTAGTGGGGGGGCTTATTCATGAGCAGTTCTTC. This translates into CASSLVGGLIHEQFF.

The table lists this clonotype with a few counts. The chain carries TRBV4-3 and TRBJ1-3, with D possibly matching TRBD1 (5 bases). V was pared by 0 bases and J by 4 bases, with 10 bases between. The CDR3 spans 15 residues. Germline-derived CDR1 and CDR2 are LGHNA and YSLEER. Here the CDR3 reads CASSQEPGPGNTIYF. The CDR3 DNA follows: TGCGCCAGCAGCCAAGAGCCGGGACCGGGAAACACCATATATTTT.

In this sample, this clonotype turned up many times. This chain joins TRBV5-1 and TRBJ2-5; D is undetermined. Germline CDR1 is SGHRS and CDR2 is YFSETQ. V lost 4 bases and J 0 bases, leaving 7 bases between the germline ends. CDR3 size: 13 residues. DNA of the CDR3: TGCGCCAGCAGCGAGAACAACCAAGAGACCCAGTACTTC. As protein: CASSENNQETQYF.

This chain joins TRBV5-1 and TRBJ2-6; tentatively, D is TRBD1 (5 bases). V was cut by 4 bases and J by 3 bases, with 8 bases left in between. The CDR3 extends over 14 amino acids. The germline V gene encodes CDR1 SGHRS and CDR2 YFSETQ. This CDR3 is CASSLRVGANVLTF. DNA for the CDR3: TGCGCCAGCAGCCTCAGGGTTGGGGCCAACGTCCTGACTTTC.

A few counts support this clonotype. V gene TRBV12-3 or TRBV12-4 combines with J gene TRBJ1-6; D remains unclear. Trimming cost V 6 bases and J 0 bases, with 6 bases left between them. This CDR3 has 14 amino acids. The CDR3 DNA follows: TGTGCCAGCAGGACGAGCTCCTATAATTCACCCCTCCACTTT. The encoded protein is CASRTSSYNSPLHF.

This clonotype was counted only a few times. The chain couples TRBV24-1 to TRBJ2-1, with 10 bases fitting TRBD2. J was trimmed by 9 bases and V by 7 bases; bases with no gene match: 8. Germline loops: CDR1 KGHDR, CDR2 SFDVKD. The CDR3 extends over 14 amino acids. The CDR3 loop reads CATRKSGGAGEQFF. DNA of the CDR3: TGTGCCACCAGGAAGAGCGGGGGGGCAGGTGAGCAGTTCTTC.